Reported below is one T cell receptor (beta chain). Per the original data handling: Reference gene primer amplification yielded estimated nucleated cell counts. Clones were read by immunoSEQ multiplex PCR, and TCRdb kept only the in-frame ones, dropping some. V, J and clone size are those of that table, while D and trimming were read from the DNA. The table shows 200,000 to 250,000 clones, with about three quarters occurring only once. Germline CDR1 and CDR2: LGHDT and YNNKEL (reference sequence). The CDR3 is 17 residues long. The J segment lost 9 bases and the V segment lost 0 bases, leaving 13 bases of the junction unmatched. The data derive from a study of blood T cell repertoires in COVID-19. Across the whole study: Researchers got acute and convalescent COVID-19 samples from the United States, Italy and Spain. Sources were T cells, B-cell-depleted T cells, or PBMCs; the material itself was cDNA or gDNA.

The chain uses TRBV3-1 (or the pseudogene TRBV3-2) and TRBJ2-1; 8 positions match TRBD1. This clonotype was sampled from a woman in her 70s with acute or convalescent COVID-19. The sample consisted of peripheral blood. The CDR3 region has the DNA TGTGCCAGCAGCCAAGATTCGGGCAGGGGGCCCATGAGTGAGCAGTTCTTC. Translating gives CASSQDSGRGPMSEQFF.